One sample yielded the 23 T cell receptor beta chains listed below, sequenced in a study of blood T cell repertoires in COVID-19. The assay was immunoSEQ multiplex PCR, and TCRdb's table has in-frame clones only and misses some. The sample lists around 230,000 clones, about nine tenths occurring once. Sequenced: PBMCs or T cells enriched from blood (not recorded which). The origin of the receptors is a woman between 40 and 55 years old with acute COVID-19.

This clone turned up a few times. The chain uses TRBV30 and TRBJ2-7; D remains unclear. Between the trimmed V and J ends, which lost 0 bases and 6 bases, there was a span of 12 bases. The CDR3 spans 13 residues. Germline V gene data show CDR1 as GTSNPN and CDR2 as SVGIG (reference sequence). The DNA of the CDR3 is TGTGCCTGGAGTGTAGCCCCATGGTTCGAGCAGTACGTC. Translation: CAWSVAPWFEQYV.

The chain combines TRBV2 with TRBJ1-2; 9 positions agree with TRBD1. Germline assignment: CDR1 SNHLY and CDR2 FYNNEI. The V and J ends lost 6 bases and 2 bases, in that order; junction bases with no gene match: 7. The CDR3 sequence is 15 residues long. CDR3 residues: CASRGTGKVNYGYTF. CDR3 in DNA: TGTGCCAGCAGGGGGACAGGGAAGGTCAACTATGGCTACACCTTC. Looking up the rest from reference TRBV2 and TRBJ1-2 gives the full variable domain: EPEVTQTPSHQVTQMGQEVILRCVPISNHLYFYWYRQILGQKVEFLVSFYNNEISEKSEIFDDQFSVERPDGSNFTLKIRSTKLEDSAMYFCASRGTGKVNYGYTFGSGTRLTVV.

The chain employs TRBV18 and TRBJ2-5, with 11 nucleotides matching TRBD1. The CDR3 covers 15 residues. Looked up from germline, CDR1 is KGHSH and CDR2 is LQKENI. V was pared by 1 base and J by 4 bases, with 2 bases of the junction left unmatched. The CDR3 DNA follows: TGTGCCAGCTCACCACTGGGACAGGGGGGAGAGACCCAGTACTTC. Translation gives CASSPLGQGGETQYF.

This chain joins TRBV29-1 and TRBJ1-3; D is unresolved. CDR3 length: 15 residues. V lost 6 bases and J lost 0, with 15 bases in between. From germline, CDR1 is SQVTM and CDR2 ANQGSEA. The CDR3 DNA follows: TGCAGCGTCGTCGAGAGGAGCAGCTCTGGAAACACCATATATTTT. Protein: CSVVERSSSGNTIYF.

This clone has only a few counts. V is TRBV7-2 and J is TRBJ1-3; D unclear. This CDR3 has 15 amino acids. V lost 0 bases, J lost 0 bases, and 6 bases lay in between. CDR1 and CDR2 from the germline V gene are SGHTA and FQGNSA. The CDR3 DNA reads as TGTGCCAGCAGCTTAGCCTACAGCTCTGGAAACACCATATATTTT. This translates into CASSLAYSSGNTIYF.

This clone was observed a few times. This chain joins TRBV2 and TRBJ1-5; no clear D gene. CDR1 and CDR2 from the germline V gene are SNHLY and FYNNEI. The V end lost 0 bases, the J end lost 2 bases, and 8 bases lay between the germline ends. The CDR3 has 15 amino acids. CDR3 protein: CASSEASLGNQPQHF. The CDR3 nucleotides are TGTGCCAGCAGTGAAGCGAGTCTCGGCAATCAGCCCCAGCATTTT.

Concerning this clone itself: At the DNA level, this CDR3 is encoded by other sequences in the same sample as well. The CDR3: CASSVSSNQPQHF. The CDR3 DNA follows: TGTGCCAGCAGTGTGAGTAGCAATCAGCCCCAGCATTTT. The chain is built from TRBV2 and TRBJ1-5; D ambiguous. Per the germline V gene, CDR1 is SNHLY and CDR2 is FYNNEI. Trimming took 4 bases from V and 0 from J, leaving 4 bases between them. This CDR3 region has 13 residues.

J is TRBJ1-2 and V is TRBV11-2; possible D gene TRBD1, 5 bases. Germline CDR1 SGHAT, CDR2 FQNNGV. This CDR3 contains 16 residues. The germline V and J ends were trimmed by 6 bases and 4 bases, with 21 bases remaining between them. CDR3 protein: CASRRDGEGDTYGYTF. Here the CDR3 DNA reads TGTGCCAGCAGGCGGGACGGGGAGGGAGACACCTATGGCTACACCTTC.

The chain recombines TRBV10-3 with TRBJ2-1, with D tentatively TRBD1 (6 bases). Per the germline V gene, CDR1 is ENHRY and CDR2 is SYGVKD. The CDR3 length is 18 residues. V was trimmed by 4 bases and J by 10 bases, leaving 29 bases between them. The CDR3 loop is CAISALGKPGQANGEQFF. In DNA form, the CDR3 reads TGTGCCATCAGTGCCTTGGGAAAACCGGGACAAGCGAATGGGGAGCAGTTCTTC.

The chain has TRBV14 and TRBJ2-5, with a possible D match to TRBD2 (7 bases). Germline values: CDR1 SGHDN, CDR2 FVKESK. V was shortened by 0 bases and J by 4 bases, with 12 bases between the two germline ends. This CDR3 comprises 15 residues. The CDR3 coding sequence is TGTGCCAGCAGCCAAGACATAGGGGGGGCAGAGACCCAGTACTTC. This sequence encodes CASSQDIGGAETQYF.

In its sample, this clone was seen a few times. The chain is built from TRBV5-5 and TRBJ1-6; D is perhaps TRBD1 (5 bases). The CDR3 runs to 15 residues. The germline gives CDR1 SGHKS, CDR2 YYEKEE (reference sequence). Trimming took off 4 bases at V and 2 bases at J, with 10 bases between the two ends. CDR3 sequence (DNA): TGTGCCAGCAGCACCCAGACAGCCTATAATTCACCCCTCCACTTT. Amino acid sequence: CASSTQTAYNSPLHF.

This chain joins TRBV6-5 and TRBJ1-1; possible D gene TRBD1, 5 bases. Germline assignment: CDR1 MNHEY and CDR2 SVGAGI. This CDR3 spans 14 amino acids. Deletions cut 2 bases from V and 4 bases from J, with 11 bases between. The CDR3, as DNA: TGTGCCAGCAGTTACCCGGGGCGGGGCACTGAAGCTTTCTTT. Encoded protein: CASSYPGRGTEAFF.

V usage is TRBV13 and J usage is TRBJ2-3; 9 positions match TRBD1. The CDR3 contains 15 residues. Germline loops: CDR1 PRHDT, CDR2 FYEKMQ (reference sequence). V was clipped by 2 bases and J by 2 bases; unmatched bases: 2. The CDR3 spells CASSLQQGATDTQYF. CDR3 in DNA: TGTGCCAGCAGCTTACAACAGGGGGCCACAGATACGCAGTATTTT.

CDR3 DNA sequence: TGCGCCAGCAGCCAAGATAGGCAGACTCTTAATCAGCCCCAGCATTTT. Translation: CASSQDRQTLNQPQHF. The chain recombines TRBV4-1 with TRBJ1-5; D gene unclear. The CDR3 has 16 residues. V was clipped by 0 bases and J by 4 bases, with 13 bases between them. CDR1 and CDR2 (germline): MGHRA, YSYEKL.

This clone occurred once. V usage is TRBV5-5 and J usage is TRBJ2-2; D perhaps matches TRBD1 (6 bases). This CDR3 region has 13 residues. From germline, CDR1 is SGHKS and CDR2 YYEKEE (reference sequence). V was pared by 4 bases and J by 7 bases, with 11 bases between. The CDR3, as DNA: TGTGCCAGCAGCGCCTTAGGGGGCGGGGAGCTGTTTTTT. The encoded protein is CASSALGGGELFF.

CDR3 loop: CASSQQGGNTEAFF. CDR3 nucleotides: TGCGCCAGCAGCCAGCAGGGAGGGAACACTGAAGCTTTCTTT. The V and J genes are TRBV5-1 and TRBJ1-1, with a weak D call TRBD1 (5 bases). V lost 4 bases and J 1 base, leaving 11 bases between the germline ends. The CDR3 has 14 amino acids. The germline gives CDR1 SGHRS, CDR2 YFSETQ.

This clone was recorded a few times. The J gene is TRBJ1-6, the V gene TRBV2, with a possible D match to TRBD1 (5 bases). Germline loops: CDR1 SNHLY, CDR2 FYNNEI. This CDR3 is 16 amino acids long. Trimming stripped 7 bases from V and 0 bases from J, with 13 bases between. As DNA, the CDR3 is TGTGCCAGCACGGCAGGGATAAGCTCCTATAATTCACCCCTCCACTTT. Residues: CASTAGISSYNSPLHF. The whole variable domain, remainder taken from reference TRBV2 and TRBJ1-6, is EPEVTQTPSHQVTQMGQEVILRCVPISNHLYFYWYRQILGQKVEFLVSFYNNEISEKSEIFDDQFSVERPDGSNFTLKIRSTKLEDSAMYFCASTAGISSYNSPLHFGNGTRLTVT.

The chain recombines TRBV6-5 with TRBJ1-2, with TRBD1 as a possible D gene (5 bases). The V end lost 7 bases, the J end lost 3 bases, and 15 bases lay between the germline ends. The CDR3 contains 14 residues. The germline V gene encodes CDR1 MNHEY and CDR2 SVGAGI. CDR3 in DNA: TGTGCCAGCACCATACACGGGGGGGACTATGGCTACACCTTC. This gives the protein CASTIHGGDYGYTF.

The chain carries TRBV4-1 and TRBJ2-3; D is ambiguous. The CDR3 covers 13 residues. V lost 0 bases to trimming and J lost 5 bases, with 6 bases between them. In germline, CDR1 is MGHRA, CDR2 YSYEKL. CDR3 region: CASSQEQIDTQYF. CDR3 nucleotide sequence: TGCGCCAGCAGCCAAGAACAGATAGATACGCAGTATTTT.

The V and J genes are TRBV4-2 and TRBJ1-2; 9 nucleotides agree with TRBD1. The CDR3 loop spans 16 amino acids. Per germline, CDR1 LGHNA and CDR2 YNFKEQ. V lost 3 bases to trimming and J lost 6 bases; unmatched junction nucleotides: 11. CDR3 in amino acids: CASSQVVIGTGNGYTF. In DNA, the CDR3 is TGTGCCAGCAGCCAGGTAGTTATCGGGACAGGGAATGGCTACACCTTC.

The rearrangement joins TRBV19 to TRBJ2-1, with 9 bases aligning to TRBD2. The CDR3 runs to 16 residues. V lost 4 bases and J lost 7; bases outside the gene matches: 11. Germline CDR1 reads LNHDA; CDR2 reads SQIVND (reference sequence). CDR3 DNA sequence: TGTGCCAGTAGTACGCGCGGGGGGGCCAGTGGAAATGAGCAGTTCTTC. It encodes CASSTRGGASGNEQFF.

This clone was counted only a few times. As DNA, the CDR3 is TGTGCCAGCAGCCTGAACTCTAATAACTATGGCTACACCTTC. Residues: CASSLNSNNYGYTF. The V call is TRBV7-9, the J call TRBJ1-2; D unresolved. Germline CDR1 and CDR2: SEHNR and FQNEAQ (reference sequence). The CDR3 sequence is 14 residues long. V dropped 5 bases and J dropped 1 base, with 11 bases sitting between them.

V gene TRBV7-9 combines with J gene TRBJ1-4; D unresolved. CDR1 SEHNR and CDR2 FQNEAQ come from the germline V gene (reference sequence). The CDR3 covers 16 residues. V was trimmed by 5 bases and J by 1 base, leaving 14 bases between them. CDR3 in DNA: TGTGCCAGCAGCCCTATGACGGGGAGAACTAATGAAAAACTGTTTTTT. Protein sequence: CASSPMTGRTNEKLFF.